The 20 T cell receptor beta chains in this list originate from one sample, sequenced in a study of blood T cell repertoires in COVID-19. Sequencing used immunoSEQ multiplex PCR; TCRdb keeps in-frame clones, though not all of them. In the table there are hundreds of thousands of clones, 89% of which are singletons. Input material: PBMCs or T cells enriched from blood (not recorded which). The receptors stem from a woman aged 25 to 39 who had recovered from COVID-19.

This clone is a singleton in its sample. This rearrangement joins TRBV28 to TRBJ1-5; D is perhaps TRBD1 (5 bases). CDR3 size: 13 residues. V was pared by 5 bases and J by 8 bases, with 13 bases between. Germline loops: CDR1 MDHEN, CDR2 SYDVKM. CDR3 protein: CASSAQGREPQHF. CDR3 nucleotides: TGTGCCAGCAGTGCCCAGGGTCGGGAGCCCCAGCATTTT.

The V gene is TRBV20-1, the J gene TRBJ2-7, with 7 bases lining up with TRBD2. V lost 3 bases, J lost 5 bases, and 7 bases stayed unmatched. CDR1 is DFQATT, CDR2 SNEGSKA, per germline (reference sequence). The CDR3 spans 13 residues. The CDR3 nucleotides are TGCAGTGCTAGTGCGGCGGGAGATCACGAGCAGTACTTC. Protein: CSASAAGDHEQYF.

This rearrangement joins TRBV11-3 to TRBJ2-2, with TRBD2 matching over 10 bases. CDR1 and CDR2 from the germline V gene are SGHNT and YENEEA. J gave up 5 bases and V 4 bases, and 7 bases lay outside the gene matches. The CDR3 loop spans 16 amino acids. For the CDR3, the DNA is TGTGCCAGCAGCTCCGTAGCGGGAGGTCGGACCGGGGAGCTGTTTTTT. Its translation: CASSSVAGGRTGELFF.

The V gene is TRBV6-5, the J gene TRBJ1-3, with a weak D call TRBD1 (5 bases). CDR1 and CDR2 (germline): MNHEY, SVGAGI. V gave up 1 base and J gave up 2 bases, with 9 bases separating them. CDR3 size: 15 residues. DNA for the CDR3: TGTGCCAGCAGTTACTTGGGGCAGCCTGGAAACACCATATATTTT. Protein product: CASSYLGQPGNTIYF.

This chain links TRBV30 with TRBJ2-2; 14 bases match TRBD2. Per germline, CDR1 GTSNPN and CDR2 SVGIG (reference sequence). This CDR3 region has 16 residues. V trimming: 2 bases; J trimming: 7 bases; junction bases outside the gene matches: 6. The CDR3 protein is CAWSSGTSGSDGELFF. The CDR3 coding sequence is TGTGCCTGGAGTTCCGGGACTAGCGGGAGTGACGGGGAGCTGTTTTTT.

The V and J genes are TRBV5-1 and TRBJ2-5, with 13 bases lining up with TRBD2. CDR1 and CDR2 (germline): SGHRS, YFSETQ. CDR3 size: 16 residues. V shed 3 bases, J shed 3 bases, and the junction held 5 bases outside the gene matches. The CDR3 loop reads CASSSGLAGLEETQYF. CDR3 coding DNA: TGCGCCAGCAGCTCGGGACTAGCGGGACTCGAAGAGACCCAGTACTTC.

This sequence joins TRBV20-1 and TRBJ1-3; no clear D gene. The CDR3 contains 11 residues. Trimming removed 3 bases at V and 3 bases at J, with 3 bases between. The germline gives CDR1 DFQATT, CDR2 SNEGSKA (reference sequence). The CDR3 loop reads CSASLGNTIYF. The CDR3 bases are TGCAGTGCTAGTCTTGGAAACACCATATATTTT.

This sequence joins TRBV30 and TRBJ1-1, with D perhaps TRBD1 (5 bases). The CDR3 length is 11 residues. CDR1 and CDR2 (germline): GTSNPN, SVGIG (reference sequence). Deletions cut 0 bases from V and 11 bases from J, with 10 bases between. The CDR3 spells CAWSVGGLAFF. Here the CDR3 DNA reads TGTGCCTGGAGTGTCGGGGGGTTGGCTTTCTTT.

The chain recombines TRBV7-6 with TRBJ2-1; 10 nucleotides match TRBD2. In germline, CDR1 is SGHVS, CDR2 FNYEAQ. Losses at the gene ends were 4 bases for V and 4 bases for J; bases not matched to a gene: 7. This CDR3 comprises 16 residues. The CDR3 is CASSSQASGGYNEQFF. The CDR3 bases are TGTGCCAGCAGCTCTCAGGCTAGCGGGGGATACAATGAGCAGTTCTTC.

This rearrangement joins TRBV6-5 to TRBJ2-1, with D possibly matching TRBD2 (5 bases). Trimming stripped 0 bases from V and 9 bases from J, with 9 bases between. This CDR3 has 13 amino acids. Germline CDR1 MNHEY, CDR2 SVGAGI. The DNA of the CDR3 is TGTGCCAGCAGTTACTCCGGACTGGTTGAGCAGTTCTTC. Residues: CASSYSGLVEQFF.

The CDR3 DNA sequence: TGTGCCAGCACCTTCCCAGGGCCCCCAGACTATGGCTACACCTTC. Translating it yields CASTFPGPPDYGYTF. The V and J genes are TRBV5-6 and TRBJ1-2; perhaps TRBD1 as D (5 bases). CDR3 length: 15 amino acids. Germline CDR1 SGHDT, CDR2 YYEEEE. The germline V and J ends were trimmed by 6 bases and 3 bases, with 18 bases remaining between them.

The gene calls are TRBV5-8 and TRBJ1-2, with D possibly TRBD1 on 5 matching bases. In germline, CDR1 is SGHTS, CDR2 YDEGEE. The CDR3 has 13 residues. Trimming left V 7 bases short and J 2 bases short, with 12 bases between. The CDR3 sequence is CASRRGPNYGYTF. CDR3 bases: TGTGCCAGCCGAAGGGGCCCCAACTATGGCTACACCTTC.

The CDR3 nucleotides are TGTGCCAGCAGCCGGACAGGACCGAACACTGAAGCTTTCTTT. Translating gives CASSRTGPNTEAFF. The V gene is TRBV7-9, the J gene TRBJ1-1; 7 bases line up with TRBD1. The junction had 4 bases not matched to a gene; V was cut back by 5 bases and J by 1 base. The germline gives CDR1 SEHNR, CDR2 FQNEAQ (reference sequence). The CDR3 spans 14 residues.

The gene calls are TRBV7-3 and TRBJ2-3; the match to TRBD1 covers 8 bases. After removal of 5 bases from V and 4 bases from J, the junction contained 5 bases not matched to a gene. Germline V lookup: CDR1 SGHTA, CDR2 FQGTGA. CDR3 length: 14 amino acids. The CDR3 DNA follows: TGTGCCAGCAGCCAGGACAGGGTGTCAGATACGCAGTATTTT. It translates to CASSQDRVSDTQYF.

This chain links TRBV20-1 with TRBJ2-1; TRBD2 matches at 8 bases. Per the germline V gene, CDR1 is DFQATT and CDR2 is SNEGSKA (reference sequence). CDR3 length equals 13 residues. Trimming cost V 3 bases and J 8 bases; bases outside gene matches: 6. Here the CDR3 reads CSASGTSGYEQFF. The CDR3 bases are TGCAGTGCTAGTGGGACTAGTGGGTATGAGCAGTTCTTC.

This chain connects TRBV6-5 to TRBJ2-7; D perhaps matches TRBD1 (5 bases). Trimming cost V 6 bases and J 3 bases, with 15 bases left between them. The germline V gene encodes CDR1 MNHEY and CDR2 SVGAGI. The CDR3 sequence is 14 residues long. DNA for the CDR3: TGTGCCAGCAGACCATCAGGGAATCACTACGAGCAGTACTTC. Encoded protein: CASRPSGNHYEQYF.

The rearrangement joins TRBV7-5 to TRBJ1-1; the table's D call, TRBD1, was not checked against the DNA. TRBV7-5 is tagged as a pseudogene. The CDR3 length is 13 residues. The DNA for the CDR3 is TGTGCCAGAGATACAGGGTTTAACACTGAAGCTTTCTTT. The encoded protein is CARDTGFNTEAFF.

This sequence joins TRBV6-2 or TRBV6-3 and TRBJ1-5, with TRBD1 as a possible D gene (6 bases). V was shortened by 3 bases and J by 6 bases, with 12 bases between the two germline ends. CDR3 length equals 14 residues. CDR1 and CDR2 from the germline V gene are MNHEY and SVGEGT. Here the CDR3 reads CASSYSGGPQPQHF. The CDR3 DNA follows: TGTGCCAGCAGTTATAGCGGGGGGCCTCAGCCCCAGCATTTT.

This clone was detected only once. The rearrangement uses TRBV18 and TRBJ2-5, with TRBD1 identical over 7 bases. CDR3 length equals 17 residues. With V trimmed by 2 bases and J by 2 bases, 11 bases remained unmatched. CDR1 and CDR2 (germline): KGHSH, LQKENI. CDR3 bases: TGTGCCAGCTCACCAAACAATCTTGGGACAGAACAAGAGACCCAGTACTTC. It translates to CASSPNNLGTEQETQYF.

The rearrangement links TRBV7-3 to TRBJ1-1; 8 bases agree with TRBD1. The CDR3 loop spans 19 amino acids. From germline, CDR1 is SGHTA and CDR2 FQGTGA. V trimming: 4 bases; J trimming: 4 bases; junction bases outside the gene matches: 20. CDR3 sequence (DNA): TGTGCCAGCAGCTCACCCCTTGGCCGACAGGGGCCAAGAGGCACTGAAGCTTTCTTT. It yields the protein CASSSPLGRQGPRGTEAFF.